This TCR beta chain was retrieved from a study of cytomegalovirus exposure and HLA in healthy donors. Study-level findings and limits: In an earlier analysis, most TCR beta V segments were productive about 87% or about 30% of the time. High sensitivity and specificity were reportedly achieved when the classifier diagnosed cytomegalovirus status.

Primers included in the PCR were 60 Vbeta and 13 Jbeta primers. The table came from immunoSEQ multiplex PCR; TCRdb's copy has only in-frame clones and leaves some out. Seen here are 150,000 to 200,000 clones, 75% to 85% observed once, and the top ten hold 6% to 7.5%. To note about this clone: The antigen remains unidentified.

Trimming cost V 4 bases and J 3 bases, with 16 bases left between them. Germline assignment: CDR1 SGDLS and CDR2 YYNGEE. The CDR3 covers 15 residues. The material sequenced was PBMCs. The V gene is TRBV9, the J gene TRBJ2-5, with unresolved D. The clonotype originates from a man aged 25-45 years in good health and CMV-seropositive. The CDR3 DNA reads as TGTGCCAGCAGCCCCAACCTTCTAGGTGAAGAGACCCAGTACTTC. Its protein product is CASSPNLLGEETQYF.